This paragraph covers one TCR beta chain sequence. This sample is part of a study of blood T cell repertoires in COVID-19. Study-wide background: Samples representing acute and convalescent COVID-19 were sourced from the United States, Italy and Spain. The cDNA or gDNA used as material had been derived from T cells, B-cell-depleted T cells, or PBMCs.

V shed 2 bases and J 5 bases; nucleotides not matched to a gene: 9. CDR1 and CDR2 (germline): MDHEN, SYDVKM. CDR3 length: 16 amino acids. Authors' analysis steps: Amplification with reference gene primers provided the estimates of nucleated cell counts. Using immunoSEQ multiplex PCR, the repertoire was profiled, and TCRdb retains in-frame clones only, with some absent. The DNA was the basis for D and trimming; V, J and clone size are from that table. Of about 200,000 clones in the sample, around 80% are singletons; the top ten hold around 2.8%. This chain uses TRBV28 with TRBJ1-2, with 9 bases matching TRBD1. This clonotype was sampled from a woman over 75 with active or convalescent COVID-19. Sequenced material: peripheral blood. The CDR3 region has the DNA TGTGCCAGCAGTTTAAGGCCGGGACAGGGATTGTATGGCTACACCTTC. Protein: CASSLRPGQGLYGYTF.